Listed below are T cell receptor beta chains from one sample, sequenced in a study of T cells in Graves' hyperthyroidism and ophthalmopathy. TCRdb ran MiXCR on the multiplex PCR reads and lists one entry per CDR3 protein. The sample yields around 690,000 distinct CDR3 sequences, around 20% seen once. The specimen was blood. The receptors derive from a man aged 30 to 45 with Graves' ophthalmopathy. CDR3s include the opening cysteine and the closing phenylalanine or tryptophan. D genes are given only for firm matches. Not all rows give a size; the values are once, few, many and, for expanded clones, a class.

>18|TRBV11-2|TRBJ2-1|NA|NA
CASSLVGVGGPSYNEQFF
TGTGCCAGCAGCTTAGTTGGGGTTGGCGGGCCCTCCTACAATGAGCAGTTCTTC
>14|TRBV28|TRBJ2-5|many|NA
CASRGLAEGETQYF
TGTGCCAGCCGGGGGCTAGCGGAGGGGGAGACCCAGTACTTC
>20|TRBV5-1|TRBJ2-2|few|TRBD2
CASSLRYAGLAGANTGELFF
TGCGCCAGCAGCTTGAGATACGCGGGACTAGCGGGAGCGAACACCGGGGAGCTGTTTTTT
>15|TRBV20-1|TRBJ2-3|NA|NA
CSAPKPSLGSDTQYF
TGCAGTGCCCCGAAGCCCTCCCTAGGTTCGGATACGCAGTATTTT
>15|TRBV29-1|TRBJ2-3|few|TRBD2
CSVDSSGRSTDTQYF
TGCAGCGTTGACAGTAGCGGGCGAAGCACAGATACGCAGTATTTT
>13|TRBV3-1|TRBJ2-7|NA|NA
CASSVRNGGEQYF
TGTGCCAGCAGCGTACGAAATGGGGGCGAGCAGTACTTC
>14|TRBV6-1|TRBJ1-5|few|TRBD1
CASSQQGANQPQHF
TGTGCCAGCTCCCAACAGGGGGCGAATCAGCCCCAGCATTTT
>18|TRBV20-1|TRBJ2-2|NA|TRBD2
CSARHSGPYDGRTGELFF
TGCAGTGCTCGACATTCCGGGCCCTATGACGGGAGGACCGGGGAGCTGTTTTTT
>13|TRBV28|TRBJ1-5|NA|NA
CATARGQGRPQHF
TGTGCCACAGCCCGGGGCCAAGGGAGGCCCCAGCATTTT
>16|TRBV3-1|TRBJ1-1|few|NA
CASSPPNRGRPTEAFF
TGTGCCAGCAGCCCCCCGAACCGGGGGCGCCCGACTGAAGCTTTCTTT
>12|TRBV29-1|TRBJ2-7|NA|NA
CSVEDTNYEQYF
TGCAGCGTTGAGGACACAAACTACGAGCAGTACTTC
>15|TRBV6-2/TRBV6-3|TRBJ2-1|few|TRBD2
CASRPGTSGYNEQFF
TGTGCCAGCAGGCCTGGGACTAGCGGCTACAATGAGCAGTTCTTC
>12|TRBV28|TRBJ2-7|many|NA
CASSYEDWEQYF
TGTGCCAGCAGTTACGAAGATTGGGAGCAGTACTTC
>17|TRBV12-3/TRBV12-4|TRBJ2-4|NA|NA
CASSFELTGSAKNIQYF
TGTGCCAGCAGTTTTGAATTGACAGGATCAGCCAAAAACATTCAGTACTTC
>14|TRBV13|TRBJ2-2|NA|NA
CASRGNWGTGELFF
TGTGCCAGCAGGGGGAACTGGGGCACCGGGGAGCTGTTTTTT
>14|TRBV28|TRBJ2-1|many|TRBD2
CASIRSGAYNEQFF
TGTGCCAGCATCCGCAGCGGGGCGTACAATGAGCAGTTCTTC
>14|TRBV7-9|TRBJ1-2|many|TRBD1
CASSLAGTASGYTF
TGTGCCAGCAGCTTAGCCGGGACAGCTAGTGGCTACACCTTC
>14|TRBV13|TRBJ2-1|NA|TRBD2
CASTGTRINNEQFF
TGTGCCAGCACCGGGACTAGGATTAACAATGAGCAGTTCTTC
>15|TRBV19|TRBJ2-7|once|NA
CVSSIEGGSTYEQYF
TGTGTCAGTAGTATAGAGGGCGGGTCAACCTACGAGCAGTACTTC
>15|TRBV14|TRBJ1-1|many|NA
CASSPLGAGNTEAFF
TGTGCCAGCAGCCCATTAGGGGCAGGGAACACTGAAGCTTTCTTT
>15|TRBV12-3/TRBV12-4|TRBJ2-1|few|TRBD2
CASTPWVAGDNEQFF
TGTGCCAGCACCCCCTGGGTAGCGGGAGACAATGAGCAGTTCTTC
>15|TRBV2|TRBJ1-2|many|TRBD1
CASSVPGQIGYGYTF
TGTGCCAGCAGTGTACCGGGACAGATTGGATATGGCTACACCTTC
>16|TRBV2|TRBJ2-1|NA|NA
CASSVDDRGLTNEQFF
TGTGCCAGCAGTGTCGATGACAGGGGACTAACCAATGAGCAGTTCTTC
>13|TRBV28|TRBJ1-6|many|NA
CASSPLNRSPLHF
TGTGCCAGCAGTCCCCTAAATCGGTCACCCCTCCACTTT
>16|TRBV28|TRBJ2-3|few|TRBD2
CASSLSGRESTDTQYF
TGTGCCAGCAGCCTTAGCGGGAGGGAAAGCACAGATACGCAGTATTTT
>14|TRBV7-2|TRBJ1-1|many|NA
CASSLAGQRTEAFF
TGTGCCAGCAGCTTAGCTGGACAGCGCACTGAAGCTTTCTTT
>14|TRBV20-1|TRBJ2-7|many|NA
CSARDAGVSYEQYF
TGCAGTGCTAGAGACGCCGGGGTCTCCTACGAGCAGTACTTC
>15|TRBV7-2|TRBJ2-7|NA|NA
CASSRGDYLSYEQYF
TGTGCCAGCAGCAGGGGGGACTACCTCTCCTACGAGCAGTACTTC
>15|TRBV20-1|TRBJ2-5|many|NA
CSALLPKLVGETQYF
TGCAGTGCTCTCTTACCCAAACTAGTCGGGGAGACCCAGTACTTC